This TCR beta chain was captured in a study of blood T cell repertoires in COVID-19. Authors' methods: Estimates of nucleated cell counts were drawn from the amplification of reference gene primers. Sequencing used immunoSEQ multiplex PCR; TCRdb keeps in-frame clones, though not all of them. V, J and clone size were drawn from that table, and D and trimming were deduced from the DNA. The sample records hundreds of thousands of clones, around 92% being singletons. V dropped 1 base and J dropped 0 bases, with 7 bases sitting between them. The germline V gene encodes CDR1 SGHNT and CDR2 YYREEE (reference sequence). The CDR3 sequence is 14 residues long.

The clonotype was recovered from a woman aged 30 to 39 with COVID-19, enrolled during active disease. The sequenced sample was peripheral blood. The rearrangement uses TRBV5-4 and TRBJ1-1, with D hard to call. DNA of the CDR3: TGTGCCAGCAGCTTGCGACAAGTGAACACTGAAGCTTTCTTT. Residues: CASSLRQVNTEAFF. The whole variable domain, filled in from reference TRBV5-4 and TRBJ1-1, reads ETGVTQSPTHLIKTRGQQVTLRCSSQSGHNTVSWYQQALGQGPQFIFQYYREEENGRGNFPPRFSGLQFPNYSSELNVNALELDDSALYLCASSLRQVNTEAFFGQGTRLTVV.